The present T cell receptor (beta chain) was sequenced within a study of blood T cell repertoires in COVID-19. Participant age was roughly 18 to 90 years, and participants resided in around 24 US areas. As originally analysed: The assay estimated nucleated cells by amplifying reference gene primers. Sequencing used immunoSEQ multiplex PCR; TCRdb keeps in-frame clones, though not all of them. D and trimming were read from the DNA, whereas the V and J calls and clone size are those reported in that table. The sample holds about 170,000 clones, more than 85% seen once. The source of this sequence is a human donor with acute COVID-19. The donor label of this sample is uncertain. The specimen sequenced was PBMCs or T cells enriched from blood (not recorded which).

Here the CDR3 reads CASSANTGDYSGNTIYF. As DNA, the CDR3 is TGTGCCAGCAGTGCGAATACAGGCGATTACTCTGGAAACACCATATATTTT. The chain combines TRBV2 with TRBJ1-3; D perhaps matches TRBD1 (5 bases). This CDR3 has 17 amino acids. V was pared by 4 bases and J by 0 bases, with 16 bases between. Germline-derived CDR1 and CDR2 are SNHLY and FYNNEI.